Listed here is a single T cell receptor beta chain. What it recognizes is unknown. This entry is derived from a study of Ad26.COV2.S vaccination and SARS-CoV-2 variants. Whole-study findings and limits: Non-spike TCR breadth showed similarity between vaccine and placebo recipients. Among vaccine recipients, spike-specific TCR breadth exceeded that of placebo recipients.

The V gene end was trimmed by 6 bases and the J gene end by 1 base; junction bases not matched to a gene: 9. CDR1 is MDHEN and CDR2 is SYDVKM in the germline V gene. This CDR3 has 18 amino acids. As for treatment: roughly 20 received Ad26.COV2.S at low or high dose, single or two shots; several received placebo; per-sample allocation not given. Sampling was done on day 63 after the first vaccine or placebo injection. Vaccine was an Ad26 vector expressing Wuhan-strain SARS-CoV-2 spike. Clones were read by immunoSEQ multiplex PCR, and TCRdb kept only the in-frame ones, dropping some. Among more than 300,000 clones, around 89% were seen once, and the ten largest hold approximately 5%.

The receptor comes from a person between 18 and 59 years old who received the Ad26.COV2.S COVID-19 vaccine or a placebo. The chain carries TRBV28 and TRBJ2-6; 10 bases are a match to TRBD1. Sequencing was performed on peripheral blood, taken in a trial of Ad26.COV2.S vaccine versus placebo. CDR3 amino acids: CASSPRTGGRSGANVLTF. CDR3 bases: TGTGCCAGCAGCCCACGGACAGGGGGTAGGTCTGGGGCCAACGTCCTGACTTTC.